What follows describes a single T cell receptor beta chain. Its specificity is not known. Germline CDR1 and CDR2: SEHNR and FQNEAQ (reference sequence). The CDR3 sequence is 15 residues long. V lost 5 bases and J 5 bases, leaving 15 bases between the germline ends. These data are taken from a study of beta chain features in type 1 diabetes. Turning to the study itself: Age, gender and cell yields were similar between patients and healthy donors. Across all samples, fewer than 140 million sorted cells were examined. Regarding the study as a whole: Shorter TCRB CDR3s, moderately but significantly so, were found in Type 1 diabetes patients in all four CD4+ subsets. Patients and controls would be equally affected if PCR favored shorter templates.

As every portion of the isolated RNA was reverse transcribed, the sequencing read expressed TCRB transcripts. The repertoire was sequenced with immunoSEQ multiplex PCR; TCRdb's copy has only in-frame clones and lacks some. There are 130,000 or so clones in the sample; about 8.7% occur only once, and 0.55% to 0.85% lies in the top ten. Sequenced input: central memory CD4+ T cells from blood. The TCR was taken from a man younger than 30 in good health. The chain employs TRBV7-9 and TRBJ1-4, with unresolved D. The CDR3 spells CASSTTDSQNEKLFF. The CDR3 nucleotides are TGTGCCAGCAGCACAACGGACTCCCAGAATGAAAAACTGTTTTTT.